Following are 9 T cell receptor beta chains from one sample sequenced in a study of CD8 T cells in Susac syndrome. RNA in amounts of about 0.5 to 1 ug was reverse transcribed with random hexamers. TCRdb ran MiXCR on the immunoSEQ multiplex PCR reads and lists one entry per CDR3 protein. The sample includes under 200,000 distinct CDR3 sequences, around 94% of them seen just once. The specimen sequenced was CD4+ T cells from PBMCs. These receptors came from a human donor in good health.

The chain uses TRBV29-1 and TRBJ2-1, with 7 bases matching TRBD1. This CDR3 has 15 amino acids. Trimming at V came to 4 bases and at J to 3 bases, leaving 9 bases not matched to a gene. CDR1 SQVTM and CDR2 ANQGSEA come from the germline V gene. CDR3 residues: CSVAYPGGIYNEQFF. CDR3 in DNA: TGCAGCGTTGCGTATCCAGGGGGTATCTACAATGAGCAGTTCTTC.

The chain is built from TRBV3-1 and TRBJ1-2; 7 positions match TRBD1. This CDR3 is 15 amino acids long. The V and J ends lost 4 bases and 4 bases, in that order; junction bases with no gene match: 9. CDR1 LGHDT and CDR2 YNNKEL come from the germline V gene (reference sequence). The CDR3 coding sequence is TGTGCCAGCAGCCCAGGACAGGCTGGAGGCTATGGCTACACCTTC. Translation: CASSPGQAGGYGYTF.

The gene calls are TRBV18 and TRBJ1-2; 9 bases map to TRBD1. The V gene end was trimmed by 8 bases and the J gene end by 2 bases; junction bases not matched to a gene: 12. CDR3 length: 16 residues. CDR1 and CDR2 (germline): KGHSH, LQKENI. CDR3 loop: CASGQGSGGLNYGYTF. CDR3 DNA sequence: TGTGCCAGCGGACAGGGGAGTGGGGGATTGAACTATGGCTACACCTTC.

V is TRBV29-1 and J is TRBJ2-5; 8 bases map to TRBD2. This CDR3 has 13 amino acids. J gave up 1 base and V 7 bases, and 5 bases lay outside the gene matches. Germline V gene data show CDR1 as SQVTM and CDR2 as ANQGSEA. As DNA, the CDR3 is TGCAGCGCCATTCGGGGGGGCCAAGAGACCCAGTACTTC. Protein product: CSAIRGGQETQYF.

The rearrangement links TRBV9 to TRBJ1-4; TRBD1 might be the D (6 bases). The CDR3 sequence is 15 residues long. CDR1 is SGDLS, CDR2 YYNGEE, per germline. V was cut by 5 bases and J by 0 bases, with 11 bases left in between. This chain's CDR3 is CASSEGHATNEKLFF. CDR3 DNA sequence: TGTGCCAGCAGTGAGGGACATGCAACTAATGAAAAACTGTTTTTT.

V usage is TRBV9 and J usage is TRBJ2-3; perhaps TRBD2 as D (5 bases). CDR3 length equals 14 residues. V was clipped by 0 bases and J by 4 bases, with 9 bases between them. Germline V CDR1 and CDR2: SGDLS, YYNGEE. CDR3 residues: CASSVEAAADTQYF. The CDR3 region has the DNA TGTGCCAGCAGCGTAGAAGCGGCGGCAGATACGCAGTATTTT.

The V call is TRBV15, the J call TRBJ2-2; possibly TRBD2 for D (6 bases). Trimming removed 4 bases at V and 0 bases at J, with 9 bases between. Germline CDR1 LNHNV, CDR2 YYDKDF (reference sequence). This CDR3 contains 15 residues. CDR3 sequence: CATSTSATNTGELFF. Written as DNA, the CDR3 is TGTGCCACCAGCACTAGCGCTACGAACACCGGGGAGCTGTTTTTT.

J is TRBJ2-1 and V is TRBV12-3 or TRBV12-4; D not certain. CDR3 length: 12 residues. V was shortened by 3 bases and J by 5 bases, with 5 bases between the two germline ends. The CDR3 sequence: CASSLVNNEQFF. CDR3 DNA sequence: TGTGCCAGCAGTTTGGTGAACAATGAGCAGTTCTTC.

This rearrangement joins TRBV6-5 to TRBJ2-1; D unresolved. The length of the CDR3 is 14 residues. Trimming shortened V by 6 bases and J by 5 bases, and 14 bases separated the two germline ends. CDR1 and CDR2 (germline): MNHEY, SVGAGI. The CDR3 DNA is TGTGCCAGCAGCCTCGCTCTGGCCGACAATGAGCAGTTCTTC. Its translation: CASSLALADNEQFF.